What follows is one T cell receptor beta chain and its context. TCRdb keeps only in-frame clones here, not all; method: immunoSEQ multiplex PCR. Of about 360,000 clones in the sample, 70% to 90% were seen once. The data stem from a study of blood T cell repertoires in COVID-19. This CDR3 is 15 amino acids long. The trim removed 4 bases at V and 4 bases at J, leaving 7 bases unmatched. In germline, CDR1 is SGHRS, CDR2 YFSETQ. The sequenced sample consisted of PBMCs or T cells enriched from blood (not recorded which). The genes are TRBV5-1 and TRBJ1-1; 10 bases agree with TRBD1. The TCR comes from a man aged 25-45 years who had recovered from COVID-19. As DNA, the CDR3 is TGCGCCAGCAGCGGACCGGGACAGGGGAGCACTGAAGCTTTCTTT. Protein product: CASSGPGQGSTEAFF.